This T cell receptor beta chain was identified during a study of blood T cell repertoires in COVID-19. The overall study: The origin of the acute and convalescent COVID-19 samples was the United States, Italy and Spain. PBMCs, B-cell-depleted T cells, or T cells were the source of the cDNA or gDNA that made up the material.

Repertoires were generated with immunoSEQ multiplex PCR, while TCRdb's copy carries only in-frame clones and drops some. The sample records some 490,000 clones, less than 90% being singletons. Residents of approximately 25 US areas, aged roughly 18 to 89 years, made up the participants. CDR3 length equals 15 residues. The V gene end was trimmed by 6 bases and the J gene end by 4 bases; junction bases not matched to a gene: 11. Per germline, CDR1 MNHEY and CDR2 SVGAGI. V is TRBV6-5 and J is TRBJ1-2; 7 bases are shared with TRBD1. The clonotype was recovered from a woman aged 55-70 years who had recovered from COVID-19. The specimen was PBMCs or T cells enriched from blood (not recorded which). CDR3 DNA: TGTGCCAGCAGACGTCCCGGGACAGTTCTCTATGGCTACACCTTC. This encodes CASRRPGTVLYGYTF.